The next 7 T cell receptor beta chains were all read from a single sample in a study of T cell changes during pregnancy in multiple sclerosis. Sequenced by immunoSEQ multiplex PCR; TCRdb stores in-frame clones only, minus some. Among more than 40,000 clones listed, around 93% were seen once. This specimen was CD8+ T cells from peripheral blood mononuclear cells, taken in the first trimester of pregnancy. These receptors were taken from a female donor with multiple sclerosis, enrolled in a pregnancy study.

The gene calls are TRBV5-1 and TRBJ1-5; 11 bases are shared with TRBD1. This CDR3 comprises 14 residues. The V gene end was trimmed by 4 bases and the J gene end by 9 bases; junction bases not matched to a gene: 6. Germline V gene data show CDR1 as SGHRS and CDR2 as YFSETQ. The CDR3, as DNA: TGCGCCAGCAGCACGGGACAGGGGGGTCGGCCCCAGCATTTT. It encodes CASSTGQGGRPQHF.

The V and J genes are TRBV4-1 and TRBJ2-7; maybe TRBD2 (6 bases). The CDR3 length is 16 residues. V was trimmed by 3 bases and J by 0 bases, leaving 15 bases between them. Germline V gene data show CDR1 as MGHRA and CDR2 as YSYEKL. The CDR3 reads CASSHDGTVSSYEQYF. CDR3 DNA sequence: TGCGCCAGCAGCCATGATGGGACTGTTAGCTCCTACGAGCAGTACTTC.

The J gene is TRBJ1-1, the V gene TRBV2; 8 bases align to TRBD1. The CDR3 is 12 residues long. The V segment lost 7 bases and the J segment 10 bases; nucleotides outside the gene matches: 8. The germline V gene encodes CDR1 SNHLY and CDR2 FYNNEI. The CDR3 DNA sequence: TGTGCCAGCATTATGAGGACAGGGAGAGCTTTCTTT. Residues: CASIMRTGRAFF. Combining the CDR3 with reference TRBV2 and TRBJ1-1 gives the whole variable domain EPEVTQTPSHQVTQMGQEVILRCVPISNHLYFYWYRQILGQKVEFLVSFYNNEISEKSEIFDDQFSVERPDGSNFTLKIRSTKLEDSAMYFCASIMRTGRAFFGQGTRLTVV.

This sequence joins TRBV7-2 and TRBJ2-7; D perhaps matches TRBD2 (6 bases). The V gene lost 3 bases and the J gene lost 4 bases, with 10 bases spanning the gap. The V gene's germline CDR1 is SGHTA and CDR2 FQGNSA. This CDR3 region has 13 residues. CDR3 amino acids: CASSLAGKYEQYF. The CDR3 region has the DNA TGTGCCAGCAGCTTGGCGGGGAAATACGAGCAGTACTTC.

The chain links TRBV19 to TRBJ2-1, with 10 bases aligning to TRBD2. V shed 5 bases, J shed 3 bases, and the junction held 7 bases outside the gene matches. Germline-derived CDR1 and CDR2 are LNHDA and SQIVND (reference sequence). CDR3 length: 16 residues. The CDR3 DNA reads as TGTGCCAGTAGTCAAAGGACTAGCGGTCTCTACAATGAGCAGTTCTTC. It yields the protein CASSQRTSGLYNEQFF.

The chain couples TRBV27 to TRBJ2-5; the match to TRBD2 covers 8 bases. Germline V lookup: CDR1 MNHEY, CDR2 SMNVEV (reference sequence). The CDR3 extends over 14 amino acids. V lost 2 bases to trimming and J lost 4 bases; unmatched junction nucleotides: 3. CDR3: CASSLVAGGETQYF. CDR3 sequence (DNA): TGTGCCAGCAGTTTAGTCGCGGGGGGAGAGACCCAGTACTTC.

J is TRBJ2-7 and V is TRBV5-1; D remains ambiguous. V was clipped by 3 bases and J by 6 bases, with 7 bases between them. This CDR3 comprises 11 residues. Germline V CDR1 and CDR2: SGHRS, YFSETQ. The CDR3 loop is CASSSNLEQYF. The CDR3 region has the DNA TGCGCCAGCAGCTCTAACCTCGAGCAGTACTTC.